Each of the 32 T cell receptor beta chains below was sequenced from the same sample in a study of CD8+CD57+ T cells in acquired aplastic anemia. Genomic DNA provided the template from which TCR beta VDJ and CDR3 profiles were obtained. TCRdb reanalysed the reads using MiXCR and keeps one entry per CDR3 protein. The table shows around 150,000 distinct CDR3 sequences, with roughly 45% occurring only once. The sequenced sample was sorted CD4+, CD8+, or CD8+CD57+ T cells (not recorded which) from PBMCs. The source is a human donor in good health.

In DNA form, the CDR3 reads TGTGCCAGCAGCTTAGATTGGCGGGGGGCGGAGCTGTTTTTT. Protein: CASSLDWRGAELFF. The rearrangement uses TRBV7-6 and TRBJ2-2, with 8 nucleotides matching TRBD2. The CDR3 spans 14 residues. V lost 1 base, J lost 10 bases, and 5 bases stayed unmatched. From germline, CDR1 is SGHVS and CDR2 FNYEAQ. The full variable domain, with the rest looked up from reference TRBV7-6 and TRBJ2-2, is GAGVSQSPRYKVTKRGQDVALRCDPISGHVSLYWYRQALGQGPEFLTYFNYEAQQDKSGLPNDRFSAERPEGSISTLTIQRTEQRDSAMYRCASSLDWRGAELFFGEGSRLTVL.

V and J are TRBV19 and TRBJ1-3; no clear D gene. Deletions cut 3 bases from V and 4 bases from J, with 7 bases between. The CDR3 totals 13 residues. The germline V gene encodes CDR1 LNHDA and CDR2 SQIVND (reference sequence). The CDR3 DNA follows: TGTGCCAGTAGTATCACTTCGGGAAACACCATATATTTT. It yields the protein CASSITSGNTIYF.

The chain combines TRBV10-3 with TRBJ1-5, with D possibly TRBD1 on 5 matching bases. The CDR3 has 15 residues. Trimming took off 6 bases at V and 0 bases at J, with 12 bases between the two ends. CDR1 is ENHRY, CDR2 SYGVKD, per germline. The CDR3 DNA follows: TGTGCCATCAGCGACGGGGCTTATAGCAATCAGCCCCAGCATTTT. Translation gives CAISDGAYSNQPQHF.

The rearrangement joins TRBV20-1 to TRBJ2-5; D is perhaps TRBD2 (5 bases). Germline V gives CDR1 DFQATT, CDR2 SNEGSKA (reference sequence). V lost 1 base and J lost 7, with 13 bases in between. This CDR3 is 13 amino acids long. CDR3 in DNA: TGCAGTGCTAGAGCGCAACCGAGCGGGACCCAGTACTTC. Translation: CSARAQPSGTQYF.

V gene TRBV6-1 combines with J gene TRBJ2-3; 8 nucleotides line up with TRBD1. CDR3 length: 15 amino acids. The junction had 5 bases not matched to a gene; V was cut back by 3 bases and J by 3 bases. Germline assignment: CDR1 MNHNS and CDR2 SASEGT. The DNA for the CDR3 is TGTGCCAGCAGTGAGGACAGGGCAGGGACAGATACGCAGTATTTT. It yields the protein CASSEDRAGTDTQYF.

J is TRBJ2-1 and V is TRBV11-2, with 8 bases matching TRBD2. The CDR3 is 17 amino acids. CDR1 and CDR2 (germline): SGHAT, FQNNGV. J was trimmed by 0 bases and V by 0 bases; bases with no gene match: 4. This CDR3 reads CASSLDLAGSSYNEQFF. CDR3 in DNA: TGTGCCAGCAGCTTAGATTTAGCGGGGAGCTCCTACAATGAGCAGTTCTTC.

This clonotype was found many times. The chain recombines TRBV4-2 with TRBJ1-1; 7 bases fit TRBD1. V lost 4 bases to trimming and J lost 0 bases; unmatched junction nucleotides: 5. From germline, CDR1 is LGHNA and CDR2 YNFKEQ. The CDR3 length is 15 residues. The CDR3 coding sequence is TGTGCCAGCAGCCGCAAGACAGGGTTGAACACTGAAGCTTTCTTT. Translated: CASSRKTGLNTEAFF.

As regards this clonotype: Being one base from a much bigger clone, this may be a read error. The CDR3 coding sequence is TGTGCCAGCAGCTCCTCCAGGCCCACCTACGAGCAGTACTTC. Its translation: CASSSSRPTYEQYF. The rearrangement joins TRBV5-6 to TRBJ2-7; D unclear. The CDR3 totals 14 residues. The germline V gene encodes CDR1 SGHDT and CDR2 YYEEEE. V was trimmed by 3 bases and J by 2 bases, leaving 12 bases between them.

This clonotype was found a few times. The chain couples TRBV27 to TRBJ2-3; D may be TRBD1 or TRBD2 (5 bases each). Deletions cut 3 bases from V and 7 bases from J, with 14 bases between. The CDR3 length is 14 residues. Germline V lookup: CDR1 MNHEY, CDR2 SMNVEV (reference sequence). This CDR3 reads CASSFRGPRNTQYF. The CDR3 bases are TGTGCCAGCAGTTTCCGGGGACCAAGGAATACGCAGTATTTT.

The chain has TRBV7-9 and TRBJ2-7, with 10 bases lining up with TRBD1. Germline CDR1 is SEHNR and CDR2 is FQNEAQ (reference sequence). After removal of 3 bases from V and 2 bases from J, the junction contained 4 bases not matched to a gene. CDR3 length: 15 amino acids. Here the CDR3 reads CASSLGQGITYEQYF. The CDR3 DNA reads as TGTGCCAGCAGCTTGGGACAGGGGATAACCTACGAGCAGTACTTC.

This clonotype was counted many times. The chain has TRBV28 and TRBJ1-1; D unresolved. V shed 5 bases and J shed 4 bases, with 11 bases lying between them. This CDR3 is built from 13 residues. The germline CDR1 and CDR2 sequences are MDHEN and SYDVKM. In nucleotides, the CDR3 is TGTGCCAGCAGTGTTTCGACGGGCACTGAAGCTTTCTTT. Translated, it gives CASSVSTGTEAFF. The full variable domain, rest sourced from reference TRBV28 and TRBJ1-1, is DVKVTQSSRYLVKRTGEKVFLECVQDMDHENMFWYRQDPGLGLRLIYFSYDVKMKEKGDIPEGYSVSREKKERFSLILESASTNQTSMYLCASSVSTGTEAFFGQGTRLTVV.

This clonotype was observed a handful of times. The chain links TRBV2 to TRBJ1-1, with a weak D call TRBD1 (5 bases). The germline gives CDR1 SNHLY, CDR2 FYNNEI. Trimming removed 11 bases from V and 4 bases from J, with 17 bases in between. CDR3 length: 13 amino acids. The CDR3 DNA follows: TGTGCCGCCCAACAGGCCCTAAGCACTGAAGCTTTCTTT. Its translation: CAAQQALSTEAFF.

The rearrangement joins TRBV7-8 to TRBJ1-2, with D hard to call. The CDR3 loop spans 14 amino acids. In germline, CDR1 is SGHVS, CDR2 FQNEAQ. Trimming shortened V by 1 base and J by 4 bases, and 10 bases separated the two germline ends. CDR3 bases: TGTGCCAGCAGCTTAGAACCGGTCCGCTATGGCTACACCTTC. Its protein is CASSLEPVRYGYTF.

This clonotype has only one observation. With a much larger clone just one base away, this may be a read error. This sequence joins TRBV4-1 and TRBJ2-2; 7 bases are shared with TRBD2. CDR3 length equals 17 residues. Germline CDR1 MGHRA, CDR2 YSYEKL. In DNA, the CDR3 is TGCGCCAGCAGCCAAGGAGGGAGGGCCCGTGGCACCGGGGGGCTGTTTTTT. It yields the protein CASSQGGRARGTGGLFF.

V gene TRBV10-3 combines with J gene TRBJ1-1; 9 positions match TRBD1. The CDR3 runs 16 residues. The trim removed 6 bases at V and 3 bases at J, leaving 11 bases unmatched. Germline V gene lookup returns CDR1 ENHRY and CDR2 SYGVKD. DNA for the CDR3: TGTGCCATCAGGGGACAGGGTAGGAGCGTGTACACTGAAGCTTTCTTT. This gives the protein CAIRGQGRSVYTEAFF.

This clonotype was seen more than once but under ten times. The V call is TRBV2, the J call TRBJ2-1; 7 positions agree with TRBD2. The germline gives CDR1 SNHLY, CDR2 FYNNEI. Unmatched junction bases numbered 12, after V lost 10 bases and J lost 6 bases. The CDR3 is 14 residues long. The DNA of the CDR3 is TGTGCCACCTGGGATAGGACTAGTTCCAATGAGCAGTTCTTC. This gives the protein CATWDRTSSNEQFF.

The J gene is TRBJ2-5, the V gene TRBV2, with D hard to call. Germline V gene data show CDR1 as SNHLY and CDR2 as FYNNEI. This CDR3 has 15 residues. With 0 bases removed from V and 1 base from J, the gap between germline ends came to 9 bases. As DNA, the CDR3 is TGTGCCAGCAGTGAAGCGGCGTACCTCCAAGAGACCCAGTACTTC. It codes for CASSEAAYLQETQYF.

This clonotype was observed at least ten times. V is TRBV11-2 and J is TRBJ1-2; 7 bases line up with TRBD1. Germline CDR1 is SGHAT and CDR2 is FQNNGV. The CDR3 covers 15 residues. V trimming: 2 bases; J trimming: 5 bases; junction bases outside the gene matches: 8. The CDR3 region has the DNA TGTGCCAGCAGCTTATCGGGACAGAGGGCTTATGGCTACACCTTC. As protein: CASSLSGQRAYGYTF.

About this clonotype itself: At one end, the junction sequence differs from germline, possibly due to a read error. The CDR3: CANSLEGGSSYEQYF. The CDR3 DNA is TGTGCCAACAGCCTAGAGGGGGGGAGCTCCTACGAGCAGTACTTC. The chain links TRBV7-8 to TRBJ2-7; TRBD2 might be the D (7 bases). This CDR3 has 15 residues. Germline V gene data show CDR1 as SGHVS and CDR2 as FQNEAQ.

As concerns this clonotype: The CDR3 does not close with the conserved phenylalanine or tryptophan, likely indicating a read error. The chain links TRBV5-4 to TRBJ2-7; 11 bases line up with TRBD2. The V gene's germline CDR1 is SGHNT and CDR2 YYREEE (reference sequence). Unmatched junction bases numbered 7, after V lost 2 bases and J lost 6 bases. The CDR3 is 15 amino acids. Here the CDR3 DNA reads TGTGCCAGCAGCTTCACTAGCGGGAGCGGGGGCGAGCAGTACCTC. Translating it yields CASSFTSGSGGEQYL.

Ten or more counts support this clonotype. This sequence joins TRBV19 and TRBJ1-6, with 9 bases fitting TRBD1. J gave up 7 bases and V 9 bases, and 7 bases lay outside the gene matches. Germline CDR1 and CDR2: LNHDA and SQIVND (reference sequence). The CDR3 is made up of 14 amino acids. CDR3 nucleotides: TGTGCCAGCAACTTAGGGACAGGGAATTCACCCCTCCACTTT. Protein product: CASNLGTGNSPLHF.

This clonotype was seen ten or more times. The gene calls are TRBV11-2 and TRBJ1-1; D perhaps matches TRBD1 (5 bases). CDR3 size: 14 residues. Germline CDR1 is SGHAT and CDR2 is FQNNGV. The V gene lost 3 bases and the J gene lost 1 base, with 9 bases spanning the gap. Here the CDR3 DNA reads TGTGCCAGCAGCTTCAGTACAGGGAACACTGAAGCTTTCTTT. Protein sequence: CASSFSTGNTEAFF.

CDR3 sequence: CSASQRLAGDSEQFF. The CDR3, as DNA: TGCAGTGCTAGCCAGAGACTAGCGGGTGATAGTGAGCAGTTCTTC. This chain connects TRBV20-1 to TRBJ2-1, with 10 bases that match TRBD2. Per germline, CDR1 DFQATT and CDR2 SNEGSKA (reference sequence). The CDR3 has 15 amino acids. J was trimmed by 9 bases and V by 3 bases; bases with no gene match: 11.

A word on this clonotype: With a much larger clone just one base away, this may be a read error. CDR3 DNA: TGCAGTGCGACCGGGCACCGGGGCGCCTACAATGAGCAGTACTTC. Translating it yields CSATGHRGAYNEQYF. The chain is built from TRBV20-1 and TRBJ2-7; possibly TRBD1 or TRBD2 for D (5 bases each). CDR1 and CDR2 (germline): DFQATT, SNEGSKA (reference sequence). V was trimmed by 6 bases and J by 7 bases, leaving 25 bases between them. CDR3 length equals 15 residues.

A few counts support this clonotype. CDR3 protein: CASSGTSGSQETQYF. In nucleotides, the CDR3 is TGTGCCAGCTCAGGGACTAGCGGCTCCCAAGAGACCCAGTACTTC. The chain employs TRBV18 and TRBJ2-5; the match to TRBD2 covers 11 bases. The CDR3 contains 15 residues. V shed 5 bases, J shed 1 base, and the junction held 3 bases outside the gene matches. Germline CDR1 is KGHSH and CDR2 is LQKENI.

A word on this clonotype: A much larger clone lies one base from this, so it may be a read error. CDR3 loop: CASSVVASYNGQFF. DNA for the CDR3: TGTGCCAGCAGCGTGGTAGCCTCCTACAATGGGCAGTTCTTC. J is TRBJ2-1 and V is TRBV9; D unresolved. The CDR3 has 14 amino acids. Germline values: CDR1 SGDLS, CDR2 YYNGEE.

This clonotype was counted ten times or more. V gene TRBV20-1 combines with J gene TRBJ1-3; D gene ambiguous. In germline, CDR1 is DFQATT, CDR2 SNEGSKA (reference sequence). The CDR3 is 12 amino acids. The V end lost 6 bases, the J end lost 0 bases, and 6 bases lay between the germline ends. DNA for the CDR3: TGCAGTGCGAGGTACTCTGGAAACACCATATATTTT. Amino acids: CSARYSGNTIYF.

This clonotype was detected many times. This chain joins TRBV9 and TRBJ2-5; D is unclear. V was clipped by 0 bases and J by 7 bases, with 10 bases between them. The CDR3 length is 13 residues. Germline CDR1 SGDLS, CDR2 YYNGEE. The CDR3 coding sequence is TGTGCCAGCAGCGTAGAGGTCGGGCGGACCCAGTACTTC. This gives the protein CASSVEVGRTQYF.

J is TRBJ1-3 and V is TRBV4-2; D gene ambiguous. The CDR3 has 15 amino acids. CDR1 LGHNA and CDR2 YNFKEQ come from the germline V gene. Trimming stripped 0 bases from V and 2 bases from J, with 8 bases between. Written as DNA, the CDR3 is TGTGCCAGCAGCCAAGACGGGAGGGCTGGAAACACCATATATTTT. The encoded protein is CASSQDGRAGNTIYF.

The rearrangement uses TRBV10-3 and TRBJ1-1; the D gene is possibly TRBD1 (5 bases). The CDR3 is 12 amino acids. Germline V gene sequence: CDR1 ENHRY, CDR2 SYGVKD. CDR3 protein: CVSRTGQGDAFF. DNA of the CDR3: TGTGTCAGTAGAACCGGGCAGGGAGATGCTTTCTTT.

The chain carries TRBV2 and TRBJ1-4, with 9 bases matching TRBD1. Unmatched junction bases numbered 6, after V lost 10 bases and J lost 6 bases. In germline, CDR1 is SNHLY, CDR2 FYNNEI. This CDR3 is 13 amino acids long. CDR3 coding DNA: TGTGCCATCGCGGGACAGGGCCATGAAAAACTGTTTTTT. Translated, it gives CAIAGQGHEKLFF. The variable domain in full, completed from reference TRBV2 and TRBJ1-4, reads EPEVTQTPSHQVTQMGQEVILRCVPISNHLYFYWYRQILGQKVEFLVSFYNNEISEKSEIFDDQFSVERPDGSNFTLKIRSTKLEDSAMYFCAIAGQGHEKLFFGSGTQLSVL.

This clonotype has a count of ten or more. The chain uses TRBV20-1 and TRBJ2-4; the match to TRBD1 covers 9 bases. Germline lookup yields CDR1 DFQATT and CDR2 SNEGSKA (reference sequence). The V and J ends lost 6 bases and 6 bases, in that order; junction bases with no gene match: 18. This CDR3 contains 17 residues. The CDR3 region is CSAKIPGQGSFGNIQYF. The CDR3, as DNA: TGCAGTGCCAAAATCCCGGGACAGGGCTCCTTCGGAAACATTCAGTACTTC.